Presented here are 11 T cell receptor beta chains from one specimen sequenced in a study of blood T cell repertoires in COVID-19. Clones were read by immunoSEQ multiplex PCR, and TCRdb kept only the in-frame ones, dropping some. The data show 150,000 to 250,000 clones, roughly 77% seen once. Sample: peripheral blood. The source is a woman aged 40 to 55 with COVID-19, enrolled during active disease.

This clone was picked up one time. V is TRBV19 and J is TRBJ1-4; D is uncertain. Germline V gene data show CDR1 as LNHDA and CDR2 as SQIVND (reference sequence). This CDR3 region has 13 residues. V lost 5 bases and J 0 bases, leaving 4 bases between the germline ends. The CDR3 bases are TGTGCCAGTAGTCCCGCAACTAATGAAAAACTGTTTTTT. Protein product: CASSPATNEKLFF. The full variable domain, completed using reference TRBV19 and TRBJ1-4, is DGGITQSPKYLFRKEGQNVTLSCEQNLNHDAMYWYRQDPGQGLRLIYYSQIVNDFQKGDIAEGYSVSREKKESFPLTVTSAQKNPTAFYLCASSPATNEKLFFGSGTQLSVL.

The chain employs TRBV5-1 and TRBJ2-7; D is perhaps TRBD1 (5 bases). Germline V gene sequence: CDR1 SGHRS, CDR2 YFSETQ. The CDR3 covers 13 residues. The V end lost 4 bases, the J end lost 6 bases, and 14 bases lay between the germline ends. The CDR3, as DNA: TGCGCCAGCAGCCTGCAGGGTGTCTCCGAGCAGTACTTC. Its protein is CASSLQGVSEQYF.

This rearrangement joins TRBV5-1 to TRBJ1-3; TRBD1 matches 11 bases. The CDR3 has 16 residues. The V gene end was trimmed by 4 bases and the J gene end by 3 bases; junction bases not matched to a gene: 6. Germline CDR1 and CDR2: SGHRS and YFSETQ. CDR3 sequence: CASSAGQGASGNTIYF. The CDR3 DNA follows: TGCGCCAGCAGCGCCGGACAGGGGGCGAGTGGAAACACCATATATTTT.

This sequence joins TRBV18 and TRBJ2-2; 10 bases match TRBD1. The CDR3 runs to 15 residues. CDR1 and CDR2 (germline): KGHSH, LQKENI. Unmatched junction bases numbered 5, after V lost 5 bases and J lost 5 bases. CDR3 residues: CASSAGTGVTGELFF. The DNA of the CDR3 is TGTGCCAGCTCAGCCGGGACAGGGGTGACCGGGGAGCTGTTTTTT.

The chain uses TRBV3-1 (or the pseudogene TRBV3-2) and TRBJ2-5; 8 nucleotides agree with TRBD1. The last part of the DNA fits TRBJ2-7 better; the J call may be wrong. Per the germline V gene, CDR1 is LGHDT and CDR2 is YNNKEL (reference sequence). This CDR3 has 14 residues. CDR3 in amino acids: CASRLTGGSYEQYF. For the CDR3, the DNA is TGTGCCAGCAGGTTAACAGGGGGCTCCTACGAGCAGTACTTC.

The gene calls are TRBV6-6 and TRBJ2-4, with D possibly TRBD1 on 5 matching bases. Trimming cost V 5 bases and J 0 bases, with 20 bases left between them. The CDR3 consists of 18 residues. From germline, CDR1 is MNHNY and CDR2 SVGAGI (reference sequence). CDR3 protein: CASSLYPGSGIAKNIQYF. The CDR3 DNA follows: TGTGCCAGCAGTCTATACCCAGGGTCAGGGATAGCCAAAAACATTCAGTACTTC.

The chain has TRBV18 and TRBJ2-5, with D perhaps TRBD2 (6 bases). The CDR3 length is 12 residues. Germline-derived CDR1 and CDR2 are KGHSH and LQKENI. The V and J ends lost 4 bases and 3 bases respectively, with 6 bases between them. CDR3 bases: TGTGCCAGCTCACGGGAGGAAGAGACCCAGTACTTC. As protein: CASSREEETQYF.

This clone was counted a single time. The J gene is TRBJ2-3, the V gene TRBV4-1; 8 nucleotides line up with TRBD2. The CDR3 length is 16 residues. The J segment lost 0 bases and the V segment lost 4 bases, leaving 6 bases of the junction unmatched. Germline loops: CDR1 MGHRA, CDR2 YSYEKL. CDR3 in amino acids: CASSPSPSGSTDTQYF. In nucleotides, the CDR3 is TGCGCCAGCAGCCCCTCTCCTAGCGGGAGCACAGATACGCAGTATTTT.

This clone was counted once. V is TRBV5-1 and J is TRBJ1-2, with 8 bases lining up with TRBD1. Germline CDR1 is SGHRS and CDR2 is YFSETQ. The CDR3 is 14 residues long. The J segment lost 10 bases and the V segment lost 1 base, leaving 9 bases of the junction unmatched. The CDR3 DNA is TGCGCCAGCAGCTTGACAGGGGGGGTAGAAGTCTACACCTTC. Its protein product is CASSLTGGVEVYTF.

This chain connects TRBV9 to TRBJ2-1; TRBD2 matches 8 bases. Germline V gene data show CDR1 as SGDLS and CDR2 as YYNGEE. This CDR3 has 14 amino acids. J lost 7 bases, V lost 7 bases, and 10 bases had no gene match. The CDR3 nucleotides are TGTGCCAGCTGGGGGACTAGTCCCGGGAATGAGCAGTTCTTC. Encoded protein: CASWGTSPGNEQFF.

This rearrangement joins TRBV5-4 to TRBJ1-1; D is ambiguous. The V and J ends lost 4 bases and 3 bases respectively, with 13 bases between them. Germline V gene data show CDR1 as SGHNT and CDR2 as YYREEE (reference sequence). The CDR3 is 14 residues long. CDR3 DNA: TGTGCCAGCAGCCTAGAGGCGGCGGACACTGAAGCTTTCTTT. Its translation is CASSLEAADTEAFF.